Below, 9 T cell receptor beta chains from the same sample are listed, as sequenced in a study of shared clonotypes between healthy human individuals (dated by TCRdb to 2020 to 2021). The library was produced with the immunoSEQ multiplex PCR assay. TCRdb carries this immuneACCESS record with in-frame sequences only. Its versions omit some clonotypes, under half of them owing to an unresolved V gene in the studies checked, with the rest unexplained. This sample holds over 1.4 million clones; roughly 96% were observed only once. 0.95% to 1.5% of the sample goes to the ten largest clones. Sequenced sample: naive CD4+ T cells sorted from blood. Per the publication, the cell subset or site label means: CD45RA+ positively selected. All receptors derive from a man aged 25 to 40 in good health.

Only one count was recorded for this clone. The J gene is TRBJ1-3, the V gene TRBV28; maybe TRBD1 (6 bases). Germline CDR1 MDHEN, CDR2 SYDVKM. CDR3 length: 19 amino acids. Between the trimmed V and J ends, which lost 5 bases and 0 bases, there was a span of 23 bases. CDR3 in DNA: TGTGCCAGCAGTATTAGCAGGGGACAAGGAGGAGACTCTGGAAACACCATATATTTT. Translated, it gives CASSISRGQGGDSGNTIYF. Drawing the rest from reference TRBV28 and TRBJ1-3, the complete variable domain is DVKVTQSSRYLVKRTGEKVFLECVQDMDHENMFWYRQDPGLGLRLIYFSYDVKMKEKGDIPEGYSVSREKKERFSLILESASTNQTSMYLCASSISRGQGGDSGNTIYFGEGSWLTVV.

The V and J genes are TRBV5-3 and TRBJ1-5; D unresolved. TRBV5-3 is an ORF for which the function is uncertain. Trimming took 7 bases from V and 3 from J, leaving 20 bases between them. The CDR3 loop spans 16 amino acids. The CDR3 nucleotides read TGTGCCAGACCATACCGGCGACGAGATATCAATCAGCCCCAGCATTTT. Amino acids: CARPYRRRDINQPQHF.

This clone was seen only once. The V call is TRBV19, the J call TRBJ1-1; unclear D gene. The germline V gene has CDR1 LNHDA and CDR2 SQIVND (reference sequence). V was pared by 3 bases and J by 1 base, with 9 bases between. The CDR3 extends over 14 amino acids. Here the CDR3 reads CASSISLPNTEAFF. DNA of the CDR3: TGTGCCAGTAGTATCTCCTTACCGAACACTGAAGCTTTCTTT.

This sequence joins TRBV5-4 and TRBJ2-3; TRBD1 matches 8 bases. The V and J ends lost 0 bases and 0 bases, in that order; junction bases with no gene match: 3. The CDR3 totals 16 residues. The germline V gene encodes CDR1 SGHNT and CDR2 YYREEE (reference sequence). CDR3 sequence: CASSLGTGSSTDTQYF. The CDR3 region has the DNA TGTGCCAGCAGCTTGGGGACAGGGAGTAGCACAGATACGCAGTATTTT.

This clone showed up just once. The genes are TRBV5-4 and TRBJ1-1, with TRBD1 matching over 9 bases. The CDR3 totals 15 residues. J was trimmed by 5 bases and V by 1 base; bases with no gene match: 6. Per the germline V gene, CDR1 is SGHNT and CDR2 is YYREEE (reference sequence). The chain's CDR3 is CASSLLWTGVTEAFF. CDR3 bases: TGTGCCAGCAGCTTGCTGTGGACAGGGGTGACTGAAGCTTTCTTT.

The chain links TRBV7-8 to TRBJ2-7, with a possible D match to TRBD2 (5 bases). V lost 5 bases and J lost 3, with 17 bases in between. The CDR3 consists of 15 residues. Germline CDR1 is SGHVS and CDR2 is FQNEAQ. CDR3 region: CASSQPGNYIYEQYF. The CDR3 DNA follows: TGTGCCAGCAGCCAACCCGGGAACTACATCTACGAGCAGTACTTC.

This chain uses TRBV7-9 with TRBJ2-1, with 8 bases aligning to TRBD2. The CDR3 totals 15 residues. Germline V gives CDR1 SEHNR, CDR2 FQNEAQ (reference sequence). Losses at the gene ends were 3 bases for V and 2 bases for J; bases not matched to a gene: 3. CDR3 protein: CASSLSGSTYNEQFF. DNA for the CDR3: TGTGCCAGCAGCTTGAGCGGGAGCACCTACAATGAGCAGTTCTTC.

CDR3 in amino acids: CAWSVRGEQYF. The CDR3 coding sequence is TGTGCCTGGAGTGTGAGGGGCGAGCAGTACTTC. The chain employs TRBV30 and TRBJ2-7; D may be TRBD1 or TRBD2 (5 bases each). This CDR3 contains 11 residues. CDR1 and CDR2 (germline): GTSNPN, SVGIG (reference sequence). Trimming stripped 0 bases from V and 6 bases from J, with 6 bases between. The whole variable domain, filled in from reference TRBV30 and TRBJ2-7, reads SQTIHQWPATLVQPVGSPLSLECTVEGTSNPNLYWYRQAAGRGLQLLFYSVGIGQISSEVPQNLSASRPQDRQFILSSKKLLLSDSGFYLCAWSVRGEQYFGPGTRLTVT.

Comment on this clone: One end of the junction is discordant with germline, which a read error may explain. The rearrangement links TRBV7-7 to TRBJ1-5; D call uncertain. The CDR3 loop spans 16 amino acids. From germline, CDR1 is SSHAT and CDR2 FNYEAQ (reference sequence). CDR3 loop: CASSLKGSYSNQPQHF. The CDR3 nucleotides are TGTGCTAGCAGCTTAAAAGGGTCTTATAGCAATCAGCCCCAGCATTTT.